This T cell receptor beta chain was identified during a study of blood T cell repertoires in COVID-19. Overall study context: Recovered Cohort 3 donors showed two negative PCRs, clearance, or symptom resolution. Nucleic acid was either cDNA or gDNA, and it came from T cells, B-cell-depleted T cells, or PBMCs.

Per the authors' pipeline: Estimation of nucleated cell counts relied on the amplification of reference gene primers. The data were produced by immunoSEQ multiplex PCR, yet TCRdb's version contains in-frame clones alone and is incomplete. D and trimming come from the DNA, and the V and J calls and clone size come from that table. The table includes a few hundred thousand clones, over 75% detected once. Clinical history as reported by participants underpinned cohort assignment. This clone occurred a few times. Germline CDR1 and CDR2: LNHDA and SQIVND (reference sequence). The CDR3 length is 14 residues. V was clipped by 2 bases and J by 11 bases, with 16 bases between them.

This chain joins TRBV19 and TRBJ1-5; TRBD1 is a possible D gene (6 bases). The receptor's source is a man between 35 and 55 years old in a cohort exposed to, infected with or recovered from COVID-19 (not recorded which). Sequencing used PBMCs or T cells enriched from blood (not recorded which). The CDR3 sequence is CASSITPLQGAQHF. The CDR3 bases are TGTGCCAGTAGTATAACCCCATTACAGGGCGCCCAGCATTTT.